This entry features one T cell receptor beta chain sequence. The target antigen is unknown. This entry belongs to a study of cytomegalovirus exposure and HLA in healthy donors. General study findings and limits: In a later analysis, at a false discovery rate of 0.05, 16,951 TCR beta sequences matched HLA alleles. The productive fraction for most TCR beta V segments was about 90% or about 30% in an earlier analysis.

Healthy bone marrow donors supplied every sample. PCR amplification relied on 60 Vbeta primers (plus 13 Jbeta primers). Libraries were prepared by immunoSEQ multiplex PCR; TCRdb keeps only in-frame clonotypes and omits some of them. The repertoire holds about 150,000 clones, with roughly 82% as singletons. The receptor comes from a woman aged 50 to 60 in good health and CMV-seropositive. The sequenced material came from PBMCs.

The CDR3 DNA follows: TGCAGCGTTGAAGTTGTCGGGTCCGACCGGGTTTTCTTT. It translates to CSVEVVGSDRVFF. The J gene is TRBJ1-1, the V gene TRBV29-1; D not resolved. Looked up from germline, CDR1 is SQVTM and CDR2 is ANQGSEA. This CDR3 has 13 amino acids. Trimming cost V 1 base and J 13 bases, with 19 bases left between them.